These 29 T cell receptor beta chains originate from one sample sequenced in a study of blood T cell repertoires in COVID-19. The repertoire was sequenced with immunoSEQ multiplex PCR; TCRdb's copy has only in-frame clones and lacks some. The repertoire has some 360,000 clones, approximately 87% of them found once; the top ten carry 2.3%. What was sequenced was peripheral blood. The receptors were sampled from a woman in her fifties or sixties with COVID-19, enrolled during active disease.

The rearrangement links TRBV5-6 to TRBJ2-1, with D unresolved. This CDR3 is 14 amino acids long. Between the trimmed V and J ends, which lost 1 base and 1 base, there was a span of 6 bases. Germline V gene data show CDR1 as SGHDT and CDR2 as YYEEEE. For the CDR3, the DNA is TGTGCCAGCAGCTTGACGGAGTCCTACAATGAGCAGTTCTTC. Translated, it gives CASSLTESYNEQFF.

This chain connects TRBV28 to TRBJ2-5, with 7 positions matching TRBD2. This CDR3 has 11 amino acids. CDR1 and CDR2 from the germline V gene are MDHEN and SYDVKM. The CDR3 DNA is TGTGCAGCGGGCGGGGGTGAGACCCAGTACTTC. It encodes CAAGGGETQYF.

The chain employs TRBV6-5 and TRBJ2-1; 9 bases are a match to TRBD2. With V trimmed by 7 bases and J by 6 bases, 7 bases remained unmatched. Germline V gene sequence: CDR1 MNHEY, CDR2 SVGAGI. The CDR3 spans 14 residues. The CDR3 loop reads CASTRRRGGNEQFF. CDR3 nucleotides: TGTGCCAGCACGAGGAGGCGGGGGGGCAATGAGCAGTTCTTC.

J is TRBJ1-6 and V is TRBV2, with D possibly matching TRBD1 (5 bases). This CDR3 is 16 amino acids long. CDR1 is SNHLY and CDR2 is FYNNEI in the germline V gene. The ends were cut back, 4 bases at V and 4 bases at J, with 14 bases in the middle. The CDR3 is CASSGPRQLYNSPLHF. The CDR3 region has the DNA TGTGCCAGCAGTGGTCCCAGACAGCTGTATAATTCACCCCTCCACTTT.

The chain uses TRBV4-1 and TRBJ2-5, with 7 bases matching TRBD1. CDR1 MGHRA and CDR2 YSYEKL come from the germline V gene. This CDR3 comprises 16 residues. V was pared by 0 bases and J by 3 bases, with 7 bases of the junction left unmatched. CDR3 coding DNA: TGCGCCAGCAGCCAAGAGGGGACAGTTCGGGAAGAGACCCAGTACTTC. Residues: CASSQEGTVREETQYF.

The chain employs TRBV12-3 or TRBV12-4 and TRBJ1-2, with D unclear. Trimming took 6 bases from V and 1 from J, leaving 9 bases between them. The CDR3 is made up of 13 amino acids. CDR3 sequence: CASSLTRNYGYTF. Written as DNA, the CDR3 is TGTGCCAGCAGCTTAACACGTAACTATGGCTACACCTTC.

This clone came up once. The chain couples TRBV6-2 or TRBV6-3 to TRBJ1-1; D ambiguous. The CDR3 has 13 residues. In germline, CDR1 is MNHEY, CDR2 SVGEGT. V was trimmed by 5 bases and J by 4 bases, leaving 11 bases between them. The CDR3 protein is CASSLGRATEAFF. CDR3 DNA sequence: TGTGCCAGCAGTCTGGGGAGAGCCACTGAAGCTTTCTTT.

Comment on this clone: The same CDR3 can be traced to other DNA sequences in this sample. DNA of the CDR3: TGTGCCAGCAGCCGGGGAGGGTATTATGGCTACACCTTC. It encodes CASSRGGYYGYTF. The V and J genes are TRBV3-1 (or the pseudogene TRBV3-2) and TRBJ1-2, with no clear D. The CDR3 has 13 residues. Germline V lookup: CDR1 LGHDT, CDR2 YNNKEL (reference sequence). V dropped 4 bases and J dropped 5 bases, with 11 bases sitting between them.

J is TRBJ2-3 and V is TRBV6-4; 8 nucleotides line up with TRBD1. J was trimmed by 4 bases and V by 2 bases; bases with no gene match: 5. The germline CDR1 and CDR2 sequences are MRHNA and SNTAGT. The CDR3 extends over 15 amino acids. CDR3 DNA sequence: TGTGCCAGCAGTGACACCGGGACAGGATCAGATACGCAGTATTTT. Protein: CASSDTGTGSDTQYF.

The CDR3 DNA follows: TGTGCCAGCAGTTTCCGGGGCTCCTACAATGAGCAGTTCTTC. Translating gives CASSFRGSYNEQFF. This chain uses TRBV6-6 with TRBJ2-1; D is possibly TRBD2 (5 bases). Trimming left V 4 bases short and J 0 bases short, with 7 bases between. The germline V gene encodes CDR1 MNHNY and CDR2 SVGAGI (reference sequence). The CDR3 consists of 14 residues.

V gene TRBV2 combines with J gene TRBJ1-6, with TRBD1 matching 7 bases. Per germline, CDR1 SNHLY and CDR2 FYNNEI. After removal of 5 bases from V and 4 bases from J, the junction contained 2 bases not matched to a gene. The CDR3 has 14 residues. The CDR3 region has the DNA TGTGCCAGCAGTTGGGACAGTTATAATTCACCCCTCCACTTT. Residues: CASSWDSYNSPLHF.

A single count supports this clone. The rearrangement links TRBV7-9 to TRBJ1-6; 9 positions match TRBD1. Germline CDR1 SEHNR, CDR2 FQNEAQ (reference sequence). This CDR3 spans 13 amino acids. V was clipped by 5 bases and J by 13 bases; unmatched bases: 6. CDR3 loop: CASSPGTGRPLHF. CDR3 in DNA: TGTGCCAGCAGCCCCGGGACAGGGAGGCCCCTCCACTTT.

V is TRBV5-6 and J is TRBJ2-2; no clear D. The germline CDR1 and CDR2 sequences are SGHDT and YYEEEE. With 1 base removed from V and 4 bases from J, the gap between germline ends came to 5 bases. This CDR3 has 13 residues. CDR3 amino acids: CASSLISTGELFF. DNA for the CDR3: TGTGCCAGCAGCTTGATCAGCACCGGGGAGCTGTTTTTT.

The rearrangement joins TRBV5-8 to TRBJ2-1; 8 nucleotides align to TRBD2. V lost 2 bases to trimming and J lost 4 bases; unmatched junction nucleotides: 11. CDR3 length: 17 residues. CDR1 and CDR2 from the germline V gene are SGHTS and YDEGEE. CDR3 nucleotide sequence: TGTGCCAGCAGCTTCACAAGACTAGCGCAATTGTACAATGAGCAGTTCTTC. Its protein is CASSFTRLAQLYNEQFF.

The rearrangement uses TRBV7-9 and TRBJ1-1, with D uncertain. This CDR3 has 15 amino acids. Trimming took off 5 bases at V and 7 bases at J, with 20 bases between the two ends. Germline CDR1 is SEHNR and CDR2 is FQNEAQ (reference sequence). The CDR3 DNA reads TGTGCCAGCAGCCTCAGCACGTGGACTGTCTTTGAAGCTTTCTTT. Protein: CASSLSTWTVFEAFF.

J is TRBJ2-1 and V is TRBV5-1, with 11 bases matching TRBD1. Germline assignment: CDR1 SGHRS and CDR2 YFSETQ. The ends lost 4 bases at V and 2 bases at J; junction bases unmatched: 2. The CDR3 loop spans 15 amino acids. The CDR3 region is CASSQGQGAYNEQFF. The CDR3 nucleotides are TGCGCCAGCAGCCAGGGACAGGGGGCCTACAATGAGCAGTTCTTC.

This clone was counted a single time. The chain joins TRBV24-1 to TRBJ1-6; TRBD1 matches at 7 bases. Trimming cost V 7 bases and J 9 bases; bases outside gene matches: 5. The CDR3 spans 13 residues. Germline CDR1 KGHDR, CDR2 SFDVKD. CDR3 region: CATSRDRLSPLHF. CDR3 bases: TGTGCCACCAGCCGGGACAGACTTTCACCCCTCCACTTT.

This chain links TRBV2 with TRBJ2-1; the D gene is possibly TRBD1 (7 bases). Trimming cost V 5 bases and J 5 bases, with 16 bases left between them. Germline assignment: CDR1 SNHLY and CDR2 FYNNEI. The length of the CDR3 is 15 residues. The CDR3 loop is CASSQGGTGDNEQFF. The CDR3 nucleotides are TGTGCCAGCAGTCAGGGGGGCACAGGAGACAATGAGCAGTTCTTC. The full variable domain, in which reference TRBV2 and TRBJ2-1 provide the parts outside the CDR3, is EPEVTQTPSHQVTQMGQEVILRCVPISNHLYFYWYRQILGQKVEFLVSFYNNEISEKSEIFDDQFSVERPDGSNFTLKIRSTKLEDSAMYFCASSQGGTGDNEQFFGPGTRLTVL.

The chain has TRBV11-1 and TRBJ1-6, with TRBD1 as a possible D gene (5 bases). V lost 3 bases and J 9 bases, leaving 12 bases between the germline ends. Germline-derived CDR1 and CDR2 are SGHAT and FQDESV (reference sequence). The CDR3 sequence is 14 residues long. CDR3 loop: CASSFLQGPSPLHF. The CDR3 bases are TGTGCCAGCAGCTTTTTGCAGGGTCCTTCACCCCTCCACTTT.

This clone was detected once. The chain is built from TRBV5-1 and TRBJ1-4; D gene uncertain. The V gene lost 4 bases and the J gene lost 6 bases, with 13 bases spanning the gap. Germline assignment: CDR1 SGHRS and CDR2 YFSETQ. The CDR3 contains 14 residues. CDR3: CASSVLIGDEKLFF. The DNA for the CDR3 is TGCGCCAGCAGCGTACTGATAGGAGATGAAAAACTGTTTTTT. The complete variable domain, with remaining parts taken from reference TRBV5-1 and TRBJ1-4, reads KAGVTQTPRYLIKTRGQQVTLSCSPISGHRSVSWYQQTPGQGLQFLFEYFSETQRNKGNFPGRFSGRQFSNSRSEMNVSTLELGDSALYLCASSVLIGDEKLFFGSGTQLSVL.

This chain joins TRBV7-8 and TRBJ2-1; D call uncertain. This CDR3 has 14 amino acids. CDR1 and CDR2 (germline): SGHVS, FQNEAQ. Trimming cost V 7 bases and J 4 bases, with 14 bases left between them. CDR3 coding DNA: TGTGCCAGCACCTCGATCGCTAGTTACAATGAGCAGTTCTTC. Translation gives CASTSIASYNEQFF.

The J gene is TRBJ2-1, the V gene TRBV28; 12 nucleotides agree with TRBD1. CDR3 length: 15 residues. J gave up 8 bases and V 4 bases, and 6 bases lay outside the gene matches. Germline assignment: CDR1 MDHEN and CDR2 SYDVKM. DNA for the CDR3: TGTGCCAGCAGTTGGGGACAGGGGGCAAGGGATGAGCAGTTCTTC. This codes for CASSWGQGARDEQFF.

The chain recombines TRBV7-2 with TRBJ1-2; D not certain. The CDR3 runs 13 residues. Germline V gene sequence: CDR1 SGHTA, CDR2 FQGNSA. V was clipped by 6 bases and J by 2 bases, with 10 bases between them. CDR3 sequence: CASRPGWNYGYTF. The CDR3 DNA is TGTGCCAGCAGACCCGGTTGGAACTATGGCTACACCTTC.

The chain has TRBV4-2 and TRBJ2-7; tentatively, D is TRBD1 (5 bases). V lost 0 bases and J 3 bases, leaving 12 bases between the germline ends. The CDR3 spans 15 residues. The germline CDR1 and CDR2 sequences are LGHNA and YNFKEQ. The DNA of the CDR3 is TGTGCCAGCAGCCAAGATCGACAGACCGTCTACGAGCAGTACTTC. Its translation: CASSQDRQTVYEQYF.

This chain joins TRBV5-1 and TRBJ1-4; D gene unclear. In germline, CDR1 is SGHRS, CDR2 YFSETQ. V was trimmed by 0 bases and J by 3 bases, leaving 21 bases between them. The CDR3 runs to 19 residues. As DNA, the CDR3 is TGCGCCAGCAGCTTGGTGTCGCACTATTCAGACCGATCTAATGAAAAACTGTTTTTT. Translating gives CASSLVSHYSDRSNEKLFF.

The chain links TRBV27 to TRBJ2-1; TRBD2 agrees at 9 bases. Germline V gene data show CDR1 as MNHEY and CDR2 as SMNVEV (reference sequence). V dropped 3 bases and J dropped 6; count of bases not matched to a gene: 6. This CDR3 has 15 residues. As DNA, the CDR3 is TGTGCCAGCAGTTTTGGGCGGGGGGGCTTCAATGAGCAGTTCTTC. Translating it yields CASSFGRGGFNEQFF.

This chain connects TRBV6-5 to TRBJ1-1; no definite D call. V was clipped by 6 bases and J by 1 base, with 12 bases between them. The CDR3 is 14 amino acids. Germline CDR1 reads MNHEY; CDR2 reads SVGAGI. DNA of the CDR3: TGTGCCAGCAGAATAACAGCAGCGAACACTGAAGCTTTCTTT. Residues: CASRITAANTEAFF.

V usage is TRBV5-1 and J usage is TRBJ2-2, with 7 bases fitting TRBD2. V was clipped by 6 bases and J by 4 bases; unmatched bases: 6. This CDR3 region has 14 residues. In germline, CDR1 is SGHRS, CDR2 YFSETQ. The CDR3 sequence: CASNWREGTGELFF. CDR3 bases: TGCGCCAGCAATTGGAGGGAGGGCACCGGGGAGCTGTTTTTT.

Concerning this clone itself: Other DNA sequences in the sample encode the same CDR3. CDR3 residues: CASSPTGNYGYTF. The CDR3 region has the DNA TGCGCCAGCAGCCCGACAGGGAACTATGGCTACACCTTC. V and J are TRBV5-1 and TRBJ1-2, with 7 bases identical to TRBD1. V was pared by 4 bases and J by 2 bases, with 2 bases of the junction left unmatched. Germline V CDR1 and CDR2: SGHRS, YFSETQ. The CDR3 is 13 residues long.